The 21 T cell receptor beta chains given below trace back to one sample, sequenced in a study of T cell responses to AZD1222 COVID-19 vaccine. The method was immunoSEQ multiplex PCR; TCRdb's version includes in-frame clones alone and lacks a portion of them. The sample has about 120,000 clones, 92% seen once. The material sequenced was peripheral blood, taken on day 0 of AZD1222 vaccination. These receptors originate from an adult in good health.

The rearrangement joins TRBV10-1 to TRBJ1-1; D uncertain. The length of the CDR3 is 15 residues. Trimming removed 0 bases from V and 6 bases from J, with 14 bases in between. Germline-derived CDR1 and CDR2 are WNHNN and SYGVQD (reference sequence). The CDR3 region has the DNA TGCGCCAGCAGTGAGTCGGGTGTAGGGAGGTCTGAAGCTTTCTTT. Amino acid sequence: CASSESGVGRSEAFF.

V usage is TRBV5-5 and J usage is TRBJ1-1; D not resolved. V lost 7 bases, J lost 3 bases, and 16 bases lay in between. This CDR3 has 14 residues. Germline V gene sequence: CDR1 SGHKS, CDR2 YYEKEE (reference sequence). CDR3 DNA: TGTGCCAGCGGAAGGGTAGAGAGGGACACTGAAGCTTTCTTT. Its protein product is CASGRVERDTEAFF.

The rearrangement joins TRBV6-1 to TRBJ2-3; 8 bases match TRBD1. Germline V CDR1 and CDR2: MNHNS, SASEGT. The V gene end was trimmed by 1 base and the J gene end by 1 base; junction bases not matched to a gene: 4. The CDR3 spans 16 residues. The CDR3 nucleotides are TGTGCCAGCAGTGAAGATCCGGGACAGGGCACAGATACGCAGTATTTT. Residues: CASSEDPGQGTDTQYF.

This clone was observed once. The gene calls are TRBV2 and TRBJ2-2; 10 nucleotides line up with TRBD1. Germline values: CDR1 SNHLY, CDR2 FYNNEI. The CDR3 has 15 residues. V trimming: 7 bases; J trimming: 5 bases; junction bases outside the gene matches: 7. This CDR3 reads CASTGWTGGTGELFF. As DNA, the CDR3 is TGTGCCAGCACCGGATGGACAGGGGGTACCGGGGAGCTGTTTTTT.

The J gene is TRBJ2-5, the V gene TRBV5-6; 8 bases align to TRBD2. The germline V gene has CDR1 SGHDT and CDR2 YYEEEE. This CDR3 comprises 18 residues. The trim removed 5 bases at V and 5 bases at J, leaving 20 bases unmatched. For the CDR3, the DNA is TGTGCCAGCAGACTAGAAAAATTCGTCGCGGGGGGCCTGGAGACCCAGTACTTC. Residues: CASRLEKFVAGGLETQYF.

The J gene is TRBJ2-6, the V gene TRBV4-3; D may be TRBD1 (6 bases). The V and J ends lost 4 bases and 4 bases respectively, with 11 bases between them. The CDR3 has 15 residues. Germline CDR1 is LGHNA and CDR2 is YSLEER. This CDR3 is CASSPQGTGANVLTF. In DNA, the CDR3 is TGCGCCAGCAGCCCGCAGGGGACCGGGGCCAACGTCCTGACTTTC.

V gene TRBV11-2 combines with J gene TRBJ2-4, with D perhaps matching TRBD1 (6 bases). Germline assignment: CDR1 SGHAT and CDR2 FQNNGV. CDR3 length: 14 residues. Trimming took off 2 bases at V and 7 bases at J, with 12 bases between the two ends. CDR3 loop: CASSLWSDSNIQYF. The CDR3 DNA reads TGTGCCAGCAGCTTATGGTCGGACAGTAACATTCAGTACTTC.

The chain joins TRBV2 to TRBJ1-4; TRBD1 is a possible D gene (6 bases). Germline loops: CDR1 SNHLY, CDR2 FYNNEI. The CDR3 covers 14 residues. The germline V and J ends were trimmed by 3 bases and 6 bases, with 11 bases remaining between them. CDR3 nucleotide sequence: TGTGCCAGCAGTGATCAGGGGAGGGATGAAAAACTGTTTTTT. Translating it yields CASSDQGRDEKLFF.

V usage is TRBV12-3 or TRBV12-4 and J usage is TRBJ2-3, with TRBD2 identical over 7 bases. The CDR3 sequence is 13 residues long. With 7 bases clipped from V and 6 bases from J, the junction kept 7 bases outside the gene matches. Written as DNA, the CDR3 is TGTGCCAGCACCCCAAGGGAGGGGGATACGCAGTATTTT. Its protein product is CASTPREGDTQYF.

Concerning this clone itself: At one end, the junction sequence differs from germline, possibly due to a read error. CDR3 nucleotides: TGTGCCAGCTCACCGCCCCAACGGTGGGGCTTC. Its translation: CASSPPQRWGF. This chain links TRBV18 with TRBJ2-7; D is uncertain. Germline loops: CDR1 KGHSH, CDR2 LQKENI. This CDR3 spans 11 amino acids.

V gene TRBV3-1 (or the pseudogene TRBV3-2) combines with J gene TRBJ1-5; possibly TRBD1 for D (5 bases). CDR1 LGHDT and CDR2 YNNKEL come from the germline V gene (reference sequence). Deletions cut 1 base from V and 5 bases from J, with 6 bases between. This CDR3 region has 13 residues. This chain's CDR3 is CASSQGGDQPQHF. In nucleotides, the CDR3 is TGTGCCAGCAGCCAAGGAGGGGATCAGCCCCAGCATTTT.

This clone appeared once. This CDR3 is CASSQDHVDRGYTEAFF. In DNA form, the CDR3 reads TGCGCCAGCAGCCAAGATCATGTAGACAGGGGGTACACTGAAGCTTTCTTT. The V gene is TRBV4-3, the J gene TRBJ1-1; 9 nucleotides agree with TRBD1. CDR3 length: 17 amino acids. The V gene end was trimmed by 0 bases and the J gene end by 3 bases; junction bases not matched to a gene: 8. Germline V gene data show CDR1 as LGHNA and CDR2 as YSLEER.

This clone occurred once. The V gene is TRBV9, the J gene TRBJ2-5, with 9 bases matching TRBD1. The CDR3 loop spans 14 amino acids. CDR1 and CDR2 from the germline V gene are SGDLS and YYNGEE. J lost 7 bases, V lost 4 bases, and 8 bases had no gene match. The CDR3 DNA is TGTGCCAGCAGCCCCCGGACAGGGGAGGTGACCCAGTACTTC. Encoded protein: CASSPRTGEVTQYF.

This rearrangement joins TRBV18 to TRBJ2-7; maybe TRBD2 (5 bases). V was cut by 6 bases and J by 1 base, with 16 bases left in between. Germline V gene data show CDR1 as KGHSH and CDR2 as LQKENI. The CDR3 contains 15 residues. The CDR3 DNA follows: TGTGCCAGCTCCGTCATTAACGGGGTATCCTACGAGCAGTACTTC. It is translated as CASSVINGVSYEQYF.

The chain has TRBV6-2 or TRBV6-3 and TRBJ2-2, with 10 bases that match TRBD2. The CDR3 runs to 17 residues. Germline assignment: CDR1 MNHEY and CDR2 SVGEGT. V gave up 3 bases and J gave up 0 bases; unmatched junction bases: 4. The CDR3 reads CASSYRLAGANTGELFF. In nucleotides, the CDR3 is TGTGCCAGCAGTTATCGGCTAGCGGGGGCGAACACCGGGGAGCTGTTTTTT.

The table lists this clone with a few counts. The V gene is TRBV21-1, the J gene TRBJ1-2. TRBV21-1 is a known pseudogene. This CDR3 has 16 amino acids. Here the CDR3 DNA reads TGTGCCAGCAGCAAAGTTCTGAGGGCTACTAACTATGGCTACACCTTC. It is translated as CASSKVLRATNYGYTF.

The V call is TRBV18, the J call TRBJ2-7; 8 nucleotides agree with TRBD1. The CDR3 contains 15 residues. Per the germline V gene, CDR1 is KGHSH and CDR2 is LQKENI. The V and J ends lost 3 bases and 5 bases, in that order; junction bases with no gene match: 9. The CDR3 sequence is CASSPPGTGLHEQYF. The CDR3 DNA sequence: TGTGCCAGCTCACCTCCCGGGACAGGACTCCACGAGCAGTACTTC.

This clone was seen more than once but under ten times. The V gene is TRBV7-9, the J gene TRBJ2-5, with D possibly TRBD2 on 6 matching bases. V lost 1 base and J 8 bases, leaving 11 bases between the germline ends. Germline CDR1 and CDR2: SEHNR and FQNEAQ (reference sequence). The CDR3 extends over 13 amino acids. CDR3 nucleotides: TGTGCCAGCAGCTTAGTTCCCGGGAGAACCCAGTACTTC. Protein product: CASSLVPGRTQYF. The full variable domain, rest sourced from reference TRBV7-9 and TRBJ2-5, is DTGVSQNPRHKITKRGQNVTFRCDPISEHNRLYWYRQTLGQGPEFLTYFQNEAQLEKSRLLSDRFSAERPKGSFSTLEIQRTEQGDSAMYLCASSLVPGRTQYFGPGTRLLVL.

This clone was observed a single time. This chain connects TRBV20-1 to TRBJ2-2, with TRBD2 matching over 8 bases. The CDR3 consists of 15 residues. CDR1 DFQATT and CDR2 SNEGSKA come from the germline V gene (reference sequence). With 3 bases clipped from V and 3 bases from J, the junction kept 6 bases outside the gene matches. As DNA, the CDR3 is TGCAGTGCTAGTACGGGGGGGCCGGACACCGGGGAGCTGTTTTTT. This sequence encodes CSASTGGPDTGELFF.

The chain uses TRBV5-4 and TRBJ2-7; possible D gene TRBD1, 6 bases. The CDR3 is 12 amino acids. V lost 0 bases to trimming and J lost 5 bases, with 6 bases between them. Per germline, CDR1 SGHNT and CDR2 YYREEE (reference sequence). Here the CDR3 DNA reads TGTGCCAGCAGCTTGGACAGGGACGAGCAGTACTTC. Amino acid sequence: CASSLDRDEQYF.

The DNA of the CDR3 is TGTGCCAGCAGTCCCGGGCGATCCCTTCGTCAAGGCAATCAGCCCCAGCATTTT. Its protein product is CASSPGRSLRQGNQPQHF. This rearrangement joins TRBV2 to TRBJ1-5; D remains ambiguous. V lost 5 bases and J 2 bases, leaving 22 bases between the germline ends. The CDR3 has 18 residues. Looked up from germline, CDR1 is SNHLY and CDR2 is FYNNEI.